This T cell receptor (beta chain) was sequenced during a study of regulatory T cells in long-lasting Graves disease. Combining iRepertoire HTBI primers with Arm-PCR of CDR3 regions, the authors built TCR beta libraries. TCRdb re-analysed the multiplex PCR reads in MiXCR, keeping a single row per CDR3 protein. The profile shows about 470,000 distinct CDR3 sequences, 15% of them singletons. Germline V gene lookup returns CDR1 SGHNT and CDR2 YENEEA. The trim removed 1 base at V and 1 base at J, leaving 5 bases unmatched. This CDR3 has 18 amino acids. Study-wide findings and caveats: With under 3,500 shared public clonotypes, persistent patients exceeded new patients, who shared 950 to 1,000.

This clonotype was counted ten times or more. Its target is not known. The time point was: newly diagnosed GD, antithyroid drugs for less than 3 months. Generation of the TCR library employed RNA extracted from PBMCs. The same data also went into a second study, on T cells in Graves' hyperthyroidism and ophthalmopathy.

The chain combines TRBV11-3 with TRBJ2-1; the match to TRBD2 covers 12 bases. The starting material was peripheral blood mononuclear cells (PBMCs), obtained at new diagnosis, from a patient treated with antithyroid drugs. The source of this sequence is a woman in her twenties or thirties with Graves disease. In DNA, the CDR3 is TGTGCCAGCAGCTTAGGACTAGCGGGAGACTCGTCCTACAATGAGCAGTTCTTC. Translation: CASSLGLAGDSSYNEQFF.